This passage covers 28 T cell receptor beta chains from one sample sequenced in a study of blood T cell repertoires in COVID-19. TCRdb's copy holds only in-frame clones and misses some; the assay was immunoSEQ multiplex PCR. Of over 450,000 clones in the sample, 85% to 90% are singletons; the top ten hold roughly 8.3%. Sequencing was done on a sample of peripheral blood. These receptors all come from a woman aged 45-60 years with COVID-19, enrolled during active disease.

The rearrangement links TRBV14 to TRBJ1-5; D not certain. This CDR3 is built from 17 residues. Between the trimmed V and J ends, which lost 4 bases and 0 bases, there was a span of 16 bases. Germline V gene data show CDR1 as SGHDN and CDR2 as FVKESK. CDR3 DNA: TGTGCCAGCAGCCTTCTGAGGGCCCGATATAGCAATCAGCCCCAGCATTTT. Protein: CASSLLRARYSNQPQHF.

With regard to this clone: Other DNA sequences in this sample translate to the same CDR3. The chain combines TRBV2 with TRBJ2-7; 10 nucleotides line up with TRBD2. Germline CDR1 and CDR2: SNHLY and FYNNEI. The CDR3 consists of 14 residues. Trimming at V came to 6 bases and at J to 4 bases, leaving 6 bases not matched to a gene. This CDR3 is CASRERGGSYEQYF. The CDR3 nucleotides are TGTGCCAGCAGGGAGCGGGGGGGCTCGTACGAGCAGTACTTC.

This clone was found a few times. A read error may account for a junction end that differs from germline. This sequence joins TRBV12-3 or TRBV12-4 and TRBJ2-7, with D perhaps matching TRBD2 (5 bases). This CDR3 is 12 amino acids long. CDR3: CASSLNTDSVDF. The DNA of the CDR3 is TGTGCCAGCAGCCTTAATACGGACTCGGTAGACTTC.

V is TRBV30 and J is TRBJ1-4; 8 bases match TRBD1. The germline gives CDR1 GTSNPN, CDR2 SVGIG (reference sequence). This CDR3 contains 15 residues. V shed 1 base, J shed 3 bases, and the junction held 4 bases outside the gene matches. This CDR3 is CAWSGLDRANEKLFF. The CDR3, as DNA: TGTGCCTGGAGTGGATTGGACAGGGCTAATGAAAAACTGTTTTTT.

The V gene is TRBV14, the J gene TRBJ1-1; D gene unclear. CDR1 and CDR2 (germline): SGHDN, FVKESK. V lost 4 bases to trimming and J lost 5 bases, with 14 bases between them. The CDR3 is 14 residues long. Written as DNA, the CDR3 is TGTGCCAGCAGCCCTTATCGGGGAGGGACTGAAGCTTTCTTT. This sequence encodes CASSPYRGGTEAFF.

This chain links TRBV13 with TRBJ1-2; 9 bases map to TRBD1. CDR1 PRHDT and CDR2 FYEKMQ come from the germline V gene (reference sequence). With V trimmed by 0 bases and J by 4 bases, 9 bases remained unmatched. The CDR3 has 17 residues. CDR3 DNA: TGTGCCAGCAGCTTAGGCACAGGGGGCGCCCTCGGCTATGGCTACACCTTC. Translation gives CASSLGTGGALGYGYTF.

This chain links TRBV19 with TRBJ1-3; D uncertain. The germline CDR1 and CDR2 sequences are LNHDA and SQIVND (reference sequence). V was clipped by 2 bases and J by 0 bases, with 14 bases between them. The CDR3 runs to 17 residues. The CDR3 protein is CASSILGLSNSGNTIYF. As DNA, the CDR3 is TGTGCCAGTAGTATACTTGGGCTGAGCAACTCTGGAAACACCATATATTTT.

This chain joins TRBV7-8 and TRBJ1-3; 7 bases are shared with TRBD1. This CDR3 has 16 residues. V was clipped by 5 bases and J by 0 bases; unmatched bases: 7. Germline V gene lookup returns CDR1 SGHVS and CDR2 FQNEAQ. The CDR3, as DNA: TGTGCCAGCAGCCCATTGACAGGGACCTCTGGAAACACCATATATTTT. Translated: CASSPLTGTSGNTIYF.

This chain's CDR3 is CAWRARPEAFF. The CDR3 DNA is TGTGCCTGGAGGGCGAGGCCTGAAGCTTTCTTT. The chain couples TRBV30 to TRBJ1-1; D remains unclear. The CDR3 totals 11 residues. Germline values: CDR1 GTSNPN, CDR2 SVGIG (reference sequence). Trimming removed 3 bases from V and 6 bases from J, with 8 bases in between.

V and J are TRBV5-6 and TRBJ1-6, with 8 bases identical to TRBD1. The CDR3 totals 17 residues. The germline gives CDR1 SGHDT, CDR2 YYEEEE. Trimming at V came to 0 bases and at J to 8 bases, leaving 10 bases not matched to a gene. The CDR3 loop is CASSLAAGGVGYSPLHF. CDR3 bases: TGTGCCAGCAGCTTGGCAGCAGGGGGCGTAGGGTATTCACCCCTCCACTTT.

The gene calls are TRBV29-1 and TRBJ2-5; D perhaps matches TRBD2 (6 bases). The CDR3 totals 14 residues. Germline lookup yields CDR1 SQVTM and CDR2 ANQGSEA. V lost 5 bases and J 0 bases, leaving 13 bases between the germline ends. CDR3 region: CSVSAGTYQETQYF. CDR3 nucleotides: TGCAGCGTTTCGGCGGGGACGTACCAAGAGACCCAGTACTTC.

V usage is TRBV10-2 and J usage is TRBJ1-2; D not resolved. Germline V gives CDR1 WSHSY, CDR2 SAAADI. Trimming took off 6 bases at V and 7 bases at J, with 15 bases between the two ends. The CDR3 consists of 13 residues. CDR3 loop: CASRTMRVGGYTF. CDR3 nucleotides: TGCGCCAGCAGAACAATGAGGGTAGGTGGCTACACCTTC.

This clone has just one count. V usage is TRBV2 and J usage is TRBJ1-2, with D possibly matching TRBD1 (6 bases). Trimming removed 7 bases from V and 8 bases from J, with 20 bases in between. The CDR3 has 14 amino acids. CDR1 SNHLY and CDR2 FYNNEI come from the germline V gene. CDR3 residues: CASKTDRGMGGYTF. CDR3 coding DNA: TGTGCCAGCAAAACGGACAGAGGGATGGGGGGCTACACCTTC.

V is TRBV6-5 and J is TRBJ2-7, with no clear D. CDR1 MNHEY and CDR2 SVGAGI come from the germline V gene. Between the trimmed V and J ends, which lost 5 bases and 3 bases, there was a span of 5 bases. The CDR3 is 11 residues long. The CDR3 loop reads CASSRDYEQYF. CDR3 sequence (DNA): TGTGCCAGCAGTCGAGACTACGAGCAGTACTTC.

V is TRBV2 and J is TRBJ1-4, with 8 bases matching TRBD1. The CDR3 is 16 amino acids. Germline V gene data show CDR1 as SNHLY and CDR2 as FYNNEI. Trimming removed 6 bases from V and 7 bases from J; junction bases left unmatched: 13. The DNA of the CDR3 is TGTGCCAGCAGAGCAATAAGACAGGGGCTACGTGAAAAACTGTTTTTT. It yields the protein CASRAIRQGLREKLFF.

This chain uses TRBV18 with TRBJ2-1, with 7 bases identical to TRBD2. This CDR3 comprises 16 residues. V shed 6 bases and J 5 bases; nucleotides not matched to a gene: 13. Looked up from germline, CDR1 is KGHSH and CDR2 is LQKENI. The CDR3 protein is CASSPLALAVNNEQFF. For the CDR3, the DNA is TGTGCCAGCTCGCCCCTAGCCCTAGCGGTAAACAATGAGCAGTTCTTC.

This chain joins TRBV7-8 and TRBJ2-7, with no clear D. Germline CDR1 and CDR2: SGHVS and FQNEAQ. Trimming removed 0 bases at V and 6 bases at J, with 9 bases between. This CDR3 is 13 amino acids long. The CDR3 DNA sequence: TGTGCCAGCAGCTTAGCTCTCCACTCCGAGCAGTACTTC. Translating it yields CASSLALHSEQYF.

The rearrangement joins TRBV9 to TRBJ2-7, with 10 bases identical to TRBD1. Germline assignment: CDR1 SGDLS and CDR2 YYNGEE. The CDR3 runs to 17 residues. V dropped 4 bases and J dropped 1; count of bases not matched to a gene: 11. The CDR3 region is CASSPFGRGQGSYEQYF. In DNA form, the CDR3 reads TGTGCCAGCAGCCCCTTTGGTCGGGGACAGGGGTCCTACGAGCAGTACTTC. The variable domain in full, completed from reference TRBV9 and TRBJ2-7, reads DSGVTQTPKHLITATGQRVTLRCSPRSGDLSVYWYQQSLDQGLQFLIQYYNGEERAKGNILERFSAQQFPDLHSELNLSSLELGDSALYFCASSPFGRGQGSYEQYFGPGTRLTVT.

The rearrangement joins TRBV4-1 to TRBJ1-6, with a tentative D call TRBD1 (5 bases). V was clipped by 4 bases and J by 7 bases, with 11 bases between them. The germline V gene encodes CDR1 MGHRA and CDR2 YSYEKL. The length of the CDR3 is 14 residues. The CDR3 DNA follows: TGCGCCAGCAGCCGCGGGGGGATAAATTCACCCCTCCACTTT. Residues: CASSRGGINSPLHF.

On this clone: This sample also contains other DNA sequences that code for the same CDR3. The J gene is TRBJ2-6, the V gene TRBV7-3, with 7 bases that match TRBD1. The CDR3 is 16 amino acids. Per the germline V gene, CDR1 is SGHTA and CDR2 is FQGTGA. J lost 3 bases, V lost 2 bases, and 4 bases had no gene match. CDR3 sequence: CASSLEGASGANVLTF. DNA of the CDR3: TGTGCCAGCAGCTTAGAGGGGGCGAGTGGGGCCAACGTCCTGACTTTC.

The chain combines TRBV2 with TRBJ2-7; TRBD2 might be the D (6 bases). The V gene lost 0 bases and the J gene lost 0 bases, with 9 bases spanning the gap. The CDR3 is 15 amino acids. CDR1 is SNHLY, CDR2 FYNNEI, per germline. The CDR3 reads CASSEAGGLSYEQYF. In nucleotides, the CDR3 is TGTGCCAGCAGTGAAGCGGGGGGTCTCTCCTACGAGCAGTACTTC.

The V and J genes are TRBV6-5 and TRBJ2-1; 9 nucleotides agree with TRBD1. The CDR3 covers 14 residues. Germline values: CDR1 MNHEY, CDR2 SVGAGI. V lost 5 bases and J lost 12; bases outside the gene matches: 11. CDR3 coding DNA: TGTGCCAGCAGTCCGAGGGGGGACAGGGCGTGGCAGTTCTTC. Its translation is CASSPRGDRAWQFF.

V gene TRBV30 combines with J gene TRBJ1-5; perhaps TRBD1 as D (6 bases). Trimming pared 2 bases from V and 5 bases from J, leaving 7 bases between. In germline, CDR1 is GTSNPN, CDR2 SVGIG (reference sequence). The CDR3 length is 12 residues. The DNA of the CDR3 is TGTGCCTGGAGTCAGGGGTATCAGCCCCAGCATTTT. It specifies CAWSQGYQPQHF.

Remarks on this clone: The same CDR3 can be traced to other DNA sequences in this sample. This chain joins TRBV3-1 (or the pseudogene TRBV3-2) and TRBJ1-6; D possibly corresponds to TRBD1 (5 bases). V was pared by 1 base and J by 5 bases, with 6 bases between. CDR1 and CDR2 (germline): LGHDT, YNNKEL (reference sequence). This CDR3 contains 14 residues. CDR3 in amino acids: CASSQGQNNSPLHF. The CDR3 DNA sequence: TGTGCCAGCAGCCAAGGACAGAATAATTCACCCCTCCACTTT.

In regard to this clone: This sample also contains other DNA sequences that code for the same CDR3. This chain uses TRBV7-9 with TRBJ1-1; D not resolved. The CDR3 has 14 residues. Germline values: CDR1 SEHNR, CDR2 FQNEAQ (reference sequence). Trimming shortened V by 1 base and J by 1 base, and 7 bases separated the two germline ends. CDR3 protein: CASSLGQRNTEAFF. Here the CDR3 DNA reads TGTGCCAGCAGCTTAGGGCAGCGGAACACTGAAGCTTTCTTT.

The chain uses TRBV10-1 and TRBJ2-1; 10 bases line up with TRBD1. The length of the CDR3 is 14 residues. V lost 7 bases and J lost 5; bases outside the gene matches: 5. The germline gives CDR1 WNHNN, CDR2 SYGVQD (reference sequence). CDR3 in DNA: TGCGCCAGCAACCTCGGACAGGGGGACAATGAGCAGTTCTTC. It specifies CASNLGQGDNEQFF.

V usage is TRBV5-1 and J usage is TRBJ2-6; tentative D call: TRBD2 (5 bases). V was pared by 4 bases and J by 2 bases, with 16 bases between. Per the germline V gene, CDR1 is SGHRS and CDR2 is YFSETQ. The CDR3 spans 17 residues. The CDR3 nucleotides are TGCGCCAGCAGCCGCTCGGGAACAGCCACTGGGGCCAACGTCCTGACTTTC. This sequence encodes CASSRSGTATGANVLTF. The whole variable domain, filled in from reference TRBV5-1 and TRBJ2-6, reads KAGVTQTPRYLIKTRGQQVTLSCSPISGHRSVSWYQQTPGQGLQFLFEYFSETQRNKGNFPGRFSGRQFSNSRSEMNVSTLELGDSALYLCASSRSGTATGANVLTFGAGSRLTVL.

The genes are TRBV6-5 and TRBJ2-7; no clear D. This CDR3 contains 13 residues. Germline V CDR1 and CDR2: MNHEY, SVGAGI. V was cut by 2 bases and J by 1 base, with 6 bases left in between. The CDR3 sequence: CASSYLPSYEQYF. CDR3 bases: TGTGCCAGCAGTTACCTTCCTTCCTACGAGCAGTACTTC.